These 29 T cell receptor beta chains came from one sample sequenced in a study of T cell responses to AZD1222 COVID-19 vaccine (dated by TCRdb to about 2021). In light of the paper, this sample's time point label describes: baseline before first vaccination. Libraries came from the immunoSEQ multiplex PCR assay. TCRdb mirrors the immuneACCESS table, restricted to in-frame sequences. Some clones are absent from its copies; in checked studies, under half trace to an unresolved V gene, and the reason for the others is unknown. The sample includes some 120,000 clones, with about 90% observed a single time. Approximately 9.2% of the sample comes from the top ten. This material consisted of peripheral blood, taken on day 0 of AZD1222 vaccination. The receptors come from an adult in good health.

This clone has only a few counts. The V and J genes are TRBV7-9 and TRBJ1-3; D perhaps matches TRBD1 (5 bases). Per the germline V gene, CDR1 is SEHNR and CDR2 is FQNEAQ (reference sequence). The length of the CDR3 is 15 residues. Trimming stripped 0 bases from V and 9 bases from J, with 15 bases between. The DNA for the CDR3 is TGTGCCAGCAGCTTAGCGTTGGGCCAGGGCGCCACCATATATTTT. Its translation: CASSLALGQGATIYF.

J is TRBJ1-2 and V is TRBV6-5; unclear D gene. Germline loops: CDR1 MNHEY, CDR2 SVGAGI. CDR3 length: 12 residues. Trimming shortened V by 5 bases and J by 7 bases, and 11 bases separated the two germline ends. The CDR3 sequence is CASSNAVLGYTF. The CDR3 DNA reads as TGTGCCAGCAGTAACGCCGTCCTTGGCTACACCTTC.

This clone was counted a single time. Here the CDR3 reads CASRRGQAMNTEAFF. CDR3 sequence (DNA): TGCGCCAGCAGACGAGGACAGGCGATGAACACTGAAGCTTTCTTT. This chain uses TRBV10-1 with TRBJ1-1; TRBD1 aligns across 7 bases. The CDR3 is 15 residues long. The ends lost 6 bases at V and 0 bases at J; junction bases unmatched: 7. The V gene's germline CDR1 is WNHNN and CDR2 SYGVQD (reference sequence).

The J gene is TRBJ1-3, the V gene TRBV5-8; D is ambiguous. Trimming pared 0 bases from V and 0 bases from J, leaving 10 bases between. This CDR3 has 16 amino acids. Looked up from germline, CDR1 is SGHTS and CDR2 is YDEGEE. The CDR3: CASSLASVSSGNTIYF. For the CDR3, the DNA is TGTGCCAGCAGCTTGGCCAGCGTAAGCTCTGGAAACACCATATATTTT.

The chain recombines TRBV27 with TRBJ1-2, with D possibly TRBD1 on 5 matching bases. This CDR3 has 12 residues. Germline V gene data show CDR1 as MNHEY and CDR2 as SMNVEV (reference sequence). The V gene lost 5 bases and the J gene lost 8 bases, with 12 bases spanning the gap. The CDR3 sequence: CASSPTKGGYTF. The CDR3 bases are TGTGCCAGCAGTCCTACAAAGGGGGGCTACACCTTC.

This rearrangement joins TRBV18 to TRBJ1-2, with D possibly matching TRBD1 (5 bases). Trimming took 2 bases from V and 6 from J, leaving 10 bases between them. This CDR3 contains 13 residues. CDR1 and CDR2 from the germline V gene are KGHSH and LQKENI. In DNA, the CDR3 is TGTGCCAGCTCACCAGCAGGGCCTGATGGCTACACCTTC. It encodes CASSPAGPDGYTF.

The chain combines TRBV18 with TRBJ1-2; possible D gene TRBD1, 6 bases. This CDR3 is 14 amino acids long. V was shortened by 2 bases and J by 2 bases, with 9 bases between the two germline ends. Germline CDR1 KGHSH, CDR2 LQKENI. The CDR3 coding sequence is TGTGCCAGCTCACCAAACGGACAGAACTATGGCTACACCTTC. This codes for CASSPNGQNYGYTF.

V is TRBV5-3 and J is TRBJ1-5; TRBD1 might be the D (5 bases). TRBV5-3 is flagged as an ORF with uncertain function. This CDR3 region has 16 residues. Trimming cost V 0 bases and J 2 bases, with 12 bases left between them. The CDR3 loop reads CARSLGGRVRNQPQHF. The CDR3 bases are TGTGCCAGAAGCTTGGGAGGCAGGGTGCGCAATCAGCCCCAGCATTTT.

The genes are TRBV30 and TRBJ1-6, with D possibly matching TRBD1 (5 bases). Trimming cost V 8 bases and J 3 bases, with 14 bases left between them. CDR1 and CDR2 (germline): GTSNPN, SVGIG (reference sequence). This CDR3 is built from 14 residues. In DNA form, the CDR3 reads TGTGCCGGCGCGAGTGGGGGCTATAATTCACCCCTCCACTTT. It codes for CAGASGGYNSPLHF.

The table lists this clone with a few counts. The chain is built from TRBV30 and TRBJ1-5; D uncertain. The CDR3 loop spans 13 amino acids. V lost 0 bases and J 5 bases, leaving 8 bases between the germline ends. CDR1 and CDR2 from the germline V gene are GTSNPN and SVGIG (reference sequence). In DNA, the CDR3 is TGTGCCTGGAGTGTATCCGGGGATCAGCCCCAGCATTTT. Amino acids: CAWSVSGDQPQHF.

This chain connects TRBV11-2 to TRBJ1-3; possible D gene TRBD1, 6 bases. V lost 2 bases and J 4 bases, leaving 12 bases between the germline ends. This CDR3 spans 15 amino acids. Germline V gene data show CDR1 as SGHAT and CDR2 as FQNNGV. The CDR3: CASSLRTAGGNTIYF. The CDR3 DNA reads as TGTGCCAGCAGCTTAAGGACAGCCGGGGGAAACACCATATATTTT. The variable domain in full, completed from reference TRBV11-2 and TRBJ1-3, reads EAGVAQSPRYKIIEKRQSVAFWCNPISGHATLYWYQQILGQGPKLLIQFQNNGVVDDSQLPKDRFSAERLKGVDSTLKIQPAKLEDSAVYLCASSLRTAGGNTIYFGEGSWLTVV.

V usage is TRBV7-2 and J usage is TRBJ2-7; TRBD2 matches 9 bases. Losses at the gene ends were 0 bases for V and 2 bases for J; bases not matched to a gene: 5. The germline V gene encodes CDR1 SGHTA and CDR2 FQGNSA. CDR3 length equals 16 residues. The CDR3 region has the DNA TGTGCCAGCAGCTTAGCCGGTAGCGGGGGCACCTACGAGCAGTACTTC. This gives the protein CASSLAGSGGTYEQYF.

V and J are TRBV9 and TRBJ2-7; possibly TRBD1 or TRBD2 for D (6 bases each). This CDR3 spans 16 amino acids. The germline V gene has CDR1 SGDLS and CDR2 YYNGEE. V lost 3 bases and J lost 0, with 16 bases in between. The CDR3 protein is CASSETGEGHSYEQYF. CDR3 nucleotides: TGTGCCAGCAGCGAGACGGGAGAGGGACACTCCTACGAGCAGTACTTC.

The V and J genes are TRBV6-5 and TRBJ1-2; a weak D match, TRBD1 (5 bases). Trimming removed 0 bases at V and 14 bases at J, with 16 bases between. The germline gives CDR1 MNHEY, CDR2 SVGAGI. The CDR3 has 13 residues. The CDR3 DNA reads as TGTGCCAGCAGTTACTCGGCCAGGGAGAACCCTACCTTC. It translates to CASSYSARENPTF.

The rearrangement joins TRBV6-2 or TRBV6-3 to TRBJ1-6, with 8 bases identical to TRBD1. This CDR3 is built from 14 residues. Germline values: CDR1 MNHEY, CDR2 SVGEGT. Trimming at V came to 5 bases and at J to 10 bases, leaving 7 bases not matched to a gene. The DNA for the CDR3 is TGTGCCAGCAGTCGGGGACAGGAATACTCACCCCTCCACTTT. Translating it yields CASSRGQEYSPLHF.

The chain uses TRBV21-1 and TRBJ2-1; the D call in the table, TRBD2, was not verified against the DNA. TRBV21-1 corresponds to a pseudogene. The CDR3 consists of 13 residues. The CDR3 nucleotides read TGTGCCAGCAGCAAAGGACTAGACAATGAGCAGTTCTTC. The encoded protein is CASSKGLDNEQFF.

The rearrangement links TRBV6-6 to TRBJ2-7, with D maybe TRBD1 (6 bases). In germline, CDR1 is MNHNY, CDR2 SVGAGI (reference sequence). Trimming took off 8 bases at V and 2 bases at J, with 16 bases between the two ends. This CDR3 comprises 14 residues. The DNA of the CDR3 is TGTGCCAGCGCATACGGGACAAACACCTACGAGCAGTACTTC. It is translated as CASAYGTNTYEQYF.

The chain couples TRBV2 to TRBJ2-1; TRBD2 matches at 9 bases. The length of the CDR3 is 14 residues. Trimming at V came to 7 bases and at J to 9 bases, leaving 10 bases not matched to a gene. The germline gives CDR1 SNHLY, CDR2 FYNNEI. As DNA, the CDR3 is TGTGCCAGCACAGCTGGGACTAGCTACGGTGAGCAGTTCTTC. It codes for CASTAGTSYGEQFF.

The CDR3 is CATTRGGFQNTEAFF. CDR3 sequence (DNA): TGTGCTACTACCCGGGGGGGGTTCCAAAACACTGAAGCTTTCTTT. The V and J genes are TRBV19 and TRBJ1-1, with D maybe TRBD1 (5 bases). CDR1 and CDR2 from the germline V gene are LNHDA and SQIVND (reference sequence). The CDR3 is 15 amino acids.

A note on this clone: One junction end disagrees with the germline gene, perhaps due to a read error. V usage is TRBV5-1 and J usage is TRBJ2-2; D tentatively reads TRBD1 or TRBD2 (5 bases each). Germline CDR1 and CDR2: SGHRS and YFSETQ. The CDR3 runs to 16 residues. In DNA, the CDR3 is TGCGCCAGCAGTTTGGACGTGGGGGTTAACACCGGGGAGCTGTTTTTT. It encodes CASSLDVGVNTGELFF.

V usage is TRBV10-3 and J usage is TRBJ2-5, with D possibly TRBD1 on 6 matching bases. The CDR3 totals 12 residues. From germline, CDR1 is ENHRY and CDR2 SYGVKD. Deletions cut 7 bases from V and 4 bases from J, with 10 bases between. Written as DNA, the CDR3 is TGTGCCATCAAGGACAGTGGAGAGACCCAGTACTTC. This sequence encodes CAIKDSGETQYF.

The J gene is TRBJ2-5, the V gene TRBV2; D may be TRBD2 (5 bases). CDR1 is SNHLY, CDR2 FYNNEI, per germline. The CDR3 loop spans 13 amino acids. The ends were cut back, 5 bases at V and 5 bases at J, with 12 bases in the middle. CDR3 region: CASSTGSWETQYF. The CDR3 bases are TGTGCCAGCAGTACGGGGAGTTGGGAGACCCAGTACTTC.

As to this clone: One junction end disagrees with the germline gene, perhaps due to a read error. The chain uses TRBV7-7 and TRBJ2-5; weak D call: TRBD1 (6 bases). The germline V gene has CDR1 SSHAT and CDR2 FNYEAQ (reference sequence). The CDR3 contains 13 residues. This chain's CDR3 is CASSQNREETQYF. DNA for the CDR3: TGTGCTAGCAGCCAGAACAGGGAAGAGACCCAGTACTTC.

V usage is TRBV3-1 (or the pseudogene TRBV3-2) and J usage is TRBJ2-3, with 11 positions matching TRBD2. Germline V gene lookup returns CDR1 LGHDT and CDR2 YNNKEL (reference sequence). CDR3 size: 17 residues. V was clipped by 0 bases and J by 5 bases; unmatched bases: 7. The DNA of the CDR3 is TGTGCCAGCAGCCAAGATAAACTAGCGGGAGAAGGAGATACGCAGTATTTT. Amino acid sequence: CASSQDKLAGEGDTQYF.

The chain employs TRBV2 and TRBJ2-7, with 9 bases lining up with TRBD1. The CDR3 is 12 residues long. Germline assignment: CDR1 SNHLY and CDR2 FYNNEI. The trim removed 5 bases at V and 5 bases at J, leaving 1 base unmatched. The CDR3 loop reads CASSWTGDEQYF. Written as DNA, the CDR3 is TGTGCCAGCAGTTGGACAGGGGACGAGCAGTACTTC. The full variable domain, rest sourced from reference TRBV2 and TRBJ2-7, is EPEVTQTPSHQVTQMGQEVILRCVPISNHLYFYWYRQILGQKVEFLVSFYNNEISEKSEIFDDQFSVERPDGSNFTLKIRSTKLEDSAMYFCASSWTGDEQYFGPGTRLTVT.

This sequence joins TRBV14 and TRBJ2-1, with 9 bases matching TRBD2. Germline lookup yields CDR1 SGHDN and CDR2 FVKESK. Unmatched junction bases numbered 4, after V lost 4 bases and J lost 3 bases. The CDR3 covers 15 residues. The CDR3 region is CASSPPSGIYNEQFF. CDR3 DNA sequence: TGTGCCAGCAGCCCCCCTAGCGGGATCTACAATGAGCAGTTCTTC.

This chain's CDR3 is CASSYGSYNQPQHF. The CDR3 DNA reads TGTGCCAGCAGTTACGGGAGTTACAATCAGCCCCAGCATTTT. This rearrangement joins TRBV6-2 or TRBV6-3 to TRBJ1-5, with no clear D. V was cut by 2 bases and J by 3 bases, with 8 bases left in between. The CDR3 is 14 residues long. Germline values: CDR1 MNHEY, CDR2 SVGEGT.

The J gene is TRBJ1-5, the V gene TRBV27; D gene uncertain. Germline CDR1 is MNHEY and CDR2 is SMNVEV (reference sequence). V was trimmed by 7 bases and J by 0 bases, leaving 16 bases between them. The CDR3 extends over 16 amino acids. The DNA of the CDR3 is TGTGCCAGCAAGTCGGAAGGGTTGGATAGCAATCAGCCCCAGCATTTT. Translated, it gives CASKSEGLDSNQPQHF.

This sequence joins TRBV11-3 and TRBJ2-3, with D unresolved. This CDR3 comprises 15 residues. V was shortened by 5 bases and J by 7 bases, with 19 bases between the two germline ends. The germline V gene encodes CDR1 SGHNT and CDR2 YENEEA. The CDR3 coding sequence is TGTGCCAGCAGCCGCAACTGGGGTCCCCGGAATACGCAGTATTTT. This sequence encodes CASSRNWGPRNTQYF.